One and the same sample provided the 8 T cell receptor beta chains below, sequenced in a study of Graves' ophthalmopathy and Graves' hyperthyroidism. RNA transcripts were the source from which TCR beta CDR3 regions were amplified. The first-round RT-PCR employed HTBI primers together with the Qiagen OneStep RT-PCR kit. A multiplex PCR was then performed as the second round. In TCRdb, the multiplex PCR reads were re-called with MiXCR into one record per CDR3 protein. The data hold about 150,000 distinct CDR3 sequences, with 37% observed a single time. The sequencing sample was made of peripheral blood. These receptors were collected from a woman between 40 and 55 years old with Graves' ophthalmopathy.

J is TRBJ1-2 and V is TRBV19; 9 positions agree with TRBD1. The J segment lost 6 bases and the V segment lost 10 bases, leaving 6 bases of the junction unmatched. CDR1 and CDR2 (germline): LNHDA, SQIVND (reference sequence). This CDR3 comprises 12 residues. The CDR3 coding sequence is TGTGCCATTGCGGACAGGGGTGATGGCTACACCTTC. Translation gives CAIADRGDGYTF.

This chain links TRBV28 with TRBJ1-1; the match to TRBD1 covers 8 bases. The CDR3 has 16 amino acids. CDR1 and CDR2 (germline): MDHEN, SYDVKM. The trim removed 2 bases at V and 1 base at J, leaving 6 bases unmatched. CDR3 amino acids: CASSLMTGVKNTEAFF. The CDR3 bases are TGTGCCAGCAGTTTAATGACAGGGGTCAAGAACACTGAAGCTTTCTTT.

CDR3 coding DNA: TGTGCCAGCAGCTCGCAGGGGTCGGGAAACACTGAAGCTTTCTTT. It translates to CASSSQGSGNTEAFF. The chain joins TRBV6-1 to TRBJ1-1; possible D gene TRBD1, 6 bases. The CDR3 runs 15 residues. V lost 6 bases, J lost 2 bases, and 16 bases lay in between. CDR1 MNHNS and CDR2 SASEGT come from the germline V gene.

This clonotype has a count of ten or more. The chain couples TRBV6-4 to TRBJ2-2, with no clear D. V lost 6 bases and J lost 2, with 22 bases in between. The V gene's germline CDR1 is MRHNA and CDR2 SNTAGT. The CDR3 is made up of 18 amino acids. CDR3 DNA: TGTGCCAGCAGAGACCCTTTATCCTTGACACTTAACACCGGGGAGCTGTTTTTT. Protein sequence: CASRDPLSLTLNTGELFF.

Ten or more counts support this clonotype. This chain joins TRBV29-1 and TRBJ1-2; TRBD1 agrees at 7 bases. CDR3 size: 11 residues. Germline CDR1 and CDR2: SQVTM and ANQGSEA. After removal of 4 bases from V and 8 bases from J, the junction contained 4 bases not matched to a gene. In DNA, the CDR3 is TGCAGCGTTGCCCAGGGGGGCGGCTACACCTTC. It codes for CSVAQGGGYTF.

This clonotype showed up many times. With a much larger clone just one base away, this may be a read error. The chain links TRBV28 to TRBJ1-5; the D gene is possibly TRBD1 (5 bases). The CDR3 is 15 amino acids. Trimming removed 2 bases at V and 4 bases at J, with 12 bases between. CDR1 is MDHEN and CDR2 is SYDVKM in the germline V gene. CDR3 sequence reads: CASSLGGVFNQPQHF. CDR3 in DNA: TGTGCCAGCAGTTTAGGAGGGGTCTTTAATCAGCCCCAGCATTTT.

The chain combines TRBV10-2 with TRBJ2-4; TRBD2 aligns across 10 bases. Germline V lookup: CDR1 WSHSY, CDR2 SAAADI. The V gene end was trimmed by 8 bases and the J gene end by 7 bases; junction bases not matched to a gene: 8. The CDR3 runs 14 residues. The CDR3 bases are TGCGCCAGCCGGGAAGCGGGAGGGGGGAACATTCAGTACTTC. Amino acids: CASREAGGGNIQYF.

This clonotype was recorded many times. The chain couples TRBV5-1 to TRBJ2-2; D might be TRBD2 (5 bases). CDR3 length equals 13 residues. Trimming pared 4 bases from V and 5 bases from J, leaving 9 bases between. Germline V gives CDR1 SGHRS, CDR2 YFSETQ. CDR3 sequence (DNA): TGCGCCAGCAGCCAACCGGGGACCGGGGAGCTGTTTTTT. Amino acid sequence: CASSQPGTGELFF.